What follows are 16 T cell receptor beta chains derived from one specimen sequenced in a study of cytomegalovirus exposure and HLA in healthy donors (dated by TCRdb to the late 2010s). The library was produced with the immunoSEQ multiplex PCR assay. The multiplex PCR relied on a mix of 60 forward primers for TCR Vbeta segments and 13 reverse primers for TCR Jbeta segments. Entries here come from immuneACCESS through TCRdb and include only in-frame sequences with V and J called. Some clones fail to appear in such tables; in the studies checked, an unresolved V gene covers under half of the shortfall, and the cause of the remainder is unknown. A total of about 200,000 clones appear in this sample, 80% to 85% of them only once. Clones ranked in the top ten supply less than 3% of the sample. The sequencing sample was made of PBMCs. The source of these receptors is a woman aged 40 to 50 in good health and CMV-seronegative.

This clone was seen a handful of times. The chain couples TRBV4-1 to TRBJ2-7; 7 bases fit TRBD1. This CDR3 has 15 amino acids. Losses at the gene ends were 0 bases for V and 7 bases for J; bases not matched to a gene: 9. Germline CDR1 reads MGHRA; CDR2 reads YSYEKL. CDR3 nucleotides: TGCGCCAGCAGCCAAGAGGTCAGGGGGTTGCGGGAGCAGTACTTC. Translating gives CASSQEVRGLREQYF.

This clone has a handful of counts. The chain recombines TRBV7-9 with TRBJ2-7; TRBD2 matches 7 bases. The CDR3 has 14 amino acids. The ends lost 1 base at V and 4 bases at J; junction bases unmatched: 4. CDR1 is SEHNR, CDR2 FQNEAQ, per germline (reference sequence). The CDR3 loop reads CASSLGVGGYEQYF. The CDR3 region has the DNA TGTGCCAGCAGCTTAGGGGTGGGGGGGTACGAGCAGTACTTC.

The genes are TRBV7-8 and TRBJ2-3, with TRBD2 matching 10 bases. Germline CDR1 SGHVS, CDR2 FQNEAQ. Losses at the gene ends were 4 bases for V and 3 bases for J; bases not matched to a gene: 7. This CDR3 has 16 residues. The DNA for the CDR3 is TGTGCCAGCAGCTCCCGCCTAGCGGGAGTAACAGATACGCAGTATTTT. Translated: CASSSRLAGVTDTQYF.

The genes are TRBV9 and TRBJ2-2; D is undetermined. The CDR3 sequence is 14 residues long. Per germline, CDR1 SGDLS and CDR2 YYNGEE. V was clipped by 0 bases and J by 5 bases, with 8 bases between them. The CDR3 is CASSVALTTGELFF. CDR3 bases: TGTGCCAGCAGCGTAGCTCTGACTACCGGGGAGCTGTTTTTT.

The V gene is TRBV5-1, the J gene TRBJ2-7, with D maybe TRBD2 (6 bases). V dropped 3 bases and J dropped 1 base, with 14 bases sitting between them. Germline values: CDR1 SGHRS, CDR2 YFSETQ. The CDR3 runs 15 residues. CDR3 sequence: CASSSGGDKSYEQYF. CDR3 sequence (DNA): TGCGCCAGCAGCTCCGGAGGGGATAAGTCCTACGAGCAGTACTTC.

The rearrangement joins TRBV5-1 to TRBJ2-5; 7 bases map to TRBD2. Trimming cost V 4 bases and J 5 bases; bases outside gene matches: 11. From germline, CDR1 is SGHRS and CDR2 YFSETQ. There are 15 residues in the CDR3. CDR3 DNA sequence: TGCGCCAGCAGCCCGGGGGACTATGAAACGGAGACCCAGTACTTC. As protein: CASSPGDYETETQYF.

J is TRBJ2-2 and V is TRBV7-6, with D possibly TRBD2 on 5 matching bases. Looked up from germline, CDR1 is SGHVS and CDR2 is FNYEAQ. V was trimmed by 0 bases and J by 6 bases, leaving 8 bases between them. The CDR3 has 14 amino acids. CDR3 in DNA: TGTGCCAGCAGCTTAGCGGGAGTGGCCGGGGAGCTGTTTTTT. Translating gives CASSLAGVAGELFF.

The chain joins TRBV7-2 to TRBJ2-7; 10 nucleotides line up with TRBD1. The V gene's germline CDR1 is SGHTA and CDR2 FQGNSA. V shed 6 bases and J 4 bases; nucleotides not matched to a gene: 6. This CDR3 region has 14 residues. CDR3 loop: CASRRSGQGYEQYF. The CDR3 DNA reads TGTGCCAGCAGACGTTCGGGACAGGGGTACGAGCAGTACTTC.

The chain links TRBV7-3 to TRBJ2-2; D might be TRBD2 (7 bases). V was cut by 5 bases and J by 4 bases, with 17 bases left in between. The CDR3 is made up of 16 amino acids. The germline V gene encodes CDR1 SGHTA and CDR2 FQGTGA. The CDR3 nucleotides are TGTGCCAGCAGCGGGGGGGCTAGCGGATCCACCGGGGAGCTGTTTTTT. Translating it yields CASSGGASGSTGELFF.

V and J are TRBV10-3 and TRBJ2-7; TRBD2 agrees at 7 bases. The length of the CDR3 is 14 residues. The ends lost 4 bases at V and 6 bases at J; junction bases unmatched: 9. CDR1 and CDR2 (germline): ENHRY, SYGVKD. CDR3 sequence (DNA): TGTGCCATCAGTGGTGGACTAGGCCGTACCGAGCAGTACTTC. Its translation: CAISGGLGRTEQYF.

For the CDR3, the DNA is TGTGCCAGCAGCTTGACGGGAGTGGGCACAGATACGCAGTATTTT. Residues: CASSLTGVGTDTQYF. This rearrangement joins TRBV5-6 to TRBJ2-3; tentative D call: TRBD2 (6 bases). Germline CDR1 and CDR2: SGHDT and YYEEEE. Trimming took 1 base from V and 1 from J, leaving 10 bases between them. The CDR3 totals 15 residues.

The rearrangement uses TRBV19 and TRBJ1-5; 9 nucleotides align to TRBD1. The germline CDR1 and CDR2 sequences are LNHDA and SQIVND (reference sequence). V lost 8 bases, J lost 2 bases, and 4 bases stayed unmatched. CDR3 length: 14 amino acids. CDR3 sequence (DNA): TGTGCCAGTTCGGGACAGGGTGGCAATCAGCCCCAGCATTTT. Amino acids: CASSGQGGNQPQHF.

This clone was counted a few times. V usage is TRBV5-4 and J usage is TRBJ2-7, with D maybe TRBD2 (6 bases). The V end lost 4 bases, the J end lost 3 bases, and 17 bases lay between the germline ends. The CDR3 loop spans 15 amino acids. Germline V gene data show CDR1 as SGHNT and CDR2 as YYREEE (reference sequence). For the CDR3, the DNA is TGTGCCAGCAGCCCTACTAGCTGGAGCGTCTACGAGCAGTACTTC. It yields the protein CASSPTSWSVYEQYF.

The chain couples TRBV11-3 to TRBJ2-3, with D maybe TRBD2 (5 bases). The germline V gene has CDR1 SGHNT and CDR2 YENEEA. The CDR3 has 13 amino acids. Deletions cut 4 bases from V and 2 bases from J, with 7 bases between. The CDR3 region is CASSSGLTDTQYF. CDR3 DNA: TGTGCCAGCAGCTCAGGACTCACAGATACGCAGTATTTT.

With regard to this clone: The same CDR3 is also encoded by other DNA sequences in this sample. V and J are TRBV7-3 and TRBJ2-1; TRBD2 matches at 8 bases. V shed 5 bases, J shed 0 bases, and the junction held 3 bases outside the gene matches. Looked up from germline, CDR1 is SGHTA and CDR2 is FQGTGA. The length of the CDR3 is 15 residues. The CDR3 here is CASSPSGSSYNEQFF. The CDR3 coding sequence is TGTGCCAGCAGCCCCAGCGGGAGCTCCTACAATGAGCAGTTCTTC.

This chain connects TRBV30 to TRBJ2-2; D is ambiguous. CDR3 length equals 13 residues. V was clipped by 7 bases and J by 0 bases, with 9 bases between them. Germline CDR1 GTSNPN, CDR2 SVGIG (reference sequence). CDR3 residues: CASLGANTGELFF. CDR3 DNA: TGTGCCTCCCTAGGCGCGAACACCGGGGAGCTGTTTTTT.